One sample yielded the 25 T cell receptor beta chains listed below, sequenced in a study of cytomegalovirus exposure and HLA in healthy donors (dated by TCRdb to the late 2010s). Library method: the immunoSEQ multiplex PCR assay. The multiplex PCR relied on a mix of 60 forward primers for TCR Vbeta segments and 13 reverse primers for TCR Jbeta segments. In its TCRdb copy, this immuneACCESS table keeps in-frame sequences only and misses some clones. Where compared with another copy, unresolved V genes explain less than half of these, and the others have no known cause. The sample data list about 120,000 clones, and roughly 87% of these were observed just once. Of the sample, more than 1.4% falls within the top ten clones. The sequencing input was PBMCs. The receptors here all came from a young woman in good health and CMV-seronegative.

The rearrangement uses TRBV19 and TRBJ1-6; 10 bases map to TRBD1. The germline V gene has CDR1 LNHDA and CDR2 SQIVND (reference sequence). The CDR3 has 12 amino acids. Losses at the gene ends were 10 bases for V and 7 bases for J; bases not matched to a gene: 1. The CDR3 protein is CATGQGNSPLHF. CDR3 nucleotides: TGTGCCACGGGACAGGGGAATTCACCCCTCCACTTT.

This clone was detected only a few times. The J gene is TRBJ1-5, the V gene TRBV18, with a weak D call TRBD1 (5 bases). V was pared by 0 bases and J by 4 bases, with 7 bases between. The germline gives CDR1 KGHSH, CDR2 LQKENI. The CDR3 extends over 14 amino acids. CDR3 coding DNA: TGTGCCAGCTCACCACCGACAGCTAATCAGCCCCAGCATTTT. Its protein is CASSPPTANQPQHF.

The genes are TRBV7-8 and TRBJ1-1; D remains unclear. This CDR3 is built from 13 residues. V gave up 5 bases and J gave up 4 bases, with 11 bases separating them. Germline V gene lookup returns CDR1 SGHVS and CDR2 FQNEAQ. The CDR3 spells CASSPLEGTEAFF. The CDR3 DNA follows: TGTGCCAGCAGCCCCCTCGAGGGCACTGAAGCTTTCTTT.

This clone was counted between two and nine times. V gene TRBV11-3 combines with J gene TRBJ2-2; unclear D gene. The germline V gene encodes CDR1 SGHNT and CDR2 YENEEA. V was trimmed by 8 bases and J by 2 bases, leaving 9 bases between them. This CDR3 is 13 amino acids long. CDR3 DNA: TGTGCCAGCGAGACTCCAAACACCGGGGAGCTGTTTTTT. Residues: CASETPNTGELFF.

This chain connects TRBV5-6 to TRBJ1-2; TRBD1 agrees at 10 bases. Germline V gives CDR1 SGHDT, CDR2 YYEEEE. The CDR3 totals 15 residues. V trimming: 2 bases; J trimming: 4 bases; junction bases outside the gene matches: 5. The CDR3 DNA follows: TGTGCCAGCAGCTTTAGCGACAGGGGGCTCTATGGCTACACCTTC. It translates to CASSFSDRGLYGYTF. The whole variable domain, filled in from reference TRBV5-6 and TRBJ1-2, reads DAGVTQSPTHLIKTRGQQVTLRCSPKSGHDTVSWYQQALGQGPQFIFQYYEEEERQRGNFPDRFSGHQFPNYSSELNVNALLLGDSALYLCASSFSDRGLYGYTFGSGTRLTVV.

The chain is built from TRBV5-1 and TRBJ2-1, with D perhaps TRBD1 (5 bases). This CDR3 spans 14 amino acids. Deletions cut 5 bases from V and 6 bases from J, with 15 bases between. CDR1 and CDR2 (germline): SGHRS, YFSETQ. In nucleotides, the CDR3 is TGCGCCAGCAGTTTCGCAGGGCGAGGCAATGAGCAGTTCTTC. Encoded protein: CASSFAGRGNEQFF. Combining the CDR3 with reference TRBV5-1 and TRBJ2-1 gives the whole variable domain KAGVTQTPRYLIKTRGQQVTLSCSPISGHRSVSWYQQTPGQGLQFLFEYFSETQRNKGNFPGRFSGRQFSNSRSEMNVSTLELGDSALYLCASSFAGRGNEQFFGPGTRLTVL.

CDR3 bases: TGTGCCAGCAGCTTAAGCGACACCGGGGAGCTGTTTTTT. Amino acids: CASSLSDTGELFF. This sequence joins TRBV7-9 and TRBJ2-2, with unresolved D. V lost 2 bases, J lost 3 bases, and 4 bases lay in between. Per germline, CDR1 SEHNR and CDR2 FQNEAQ (reference sequence). The CDR3 contains 13 residues. Using reference TRBV7-9 and TRBJ2-2 for the parts outside the CDR3, the full variable domain is DTGVSQNPRHKITKRGQNVTFRCDPISEHNRLYWYRQTLGQGPEFLTYFQNEAQLEKSRLLSDRFSAERPKGSFSTLEIQRTEQGDSAMYLCASSLSDTGELFFGEGSRLTVL.

This clone occurred a few times. This chain connects TRBV5-1 to TRBJ2-2; 10 bases match TRBD2. Trimming cost V 0 bases and J 3 bases; bases outside gene matches: 2. Germline V lookup: CDR1 SGHRS, CDR2 YFSETQ. CDR3 size: 16 residues. The CDR3 coding sequence is TGCGCCAGCAGCTTGGCTAGCGGGAGTTACACCGGGGAGCTGTTTTTT. Encoded protein: CASSLASGSYTGELFF.

The chain uses TRBV7-9 and TRBJ1-2; D call uncertain. The CDR3 covers 11 residues. Trimming stripped 2 bases from V and 8 bases from J, with 6 bases between. Germline CDR1 is SEHNR and CDR2 is FQNEAQ (reference sequence). The CDR3 DNA reads TGTGCCAGCAGCTTAAGCGAGGGCTACACCTTC. Its translation is CASSLSEGYTF.

The gene calls are TRBV10-1 and TRBJ1-2, with 7 bases lining up with TRBD1. Trimming at V came to 5 bases and at J to 3 bases, leaving 3 bases not matched to a gene. Looked up from germline, CDR1 is WNHNN and CDR2 is SYGVQD (reference sequence). The length of the CDR3 is 13 residues. CDR3 DNA sequence: TGCGCCAGCAGTCCCGGGACAGACTATGGCTACACCTTC. This encodes CASSPGTDYGYTF.

CDR3 nucleotide sequence: TGTGCCAGCAGCCCTACCCTTTCGGGAAACACTGAAGCTTTCTTT. This encodes CASSPTLSGNTEAFF. J is TRBJ1-1 and V is TRBV5-5; no clear D. The CDR3 covers 15 residues. Germline assignment: CDR1 SGHKS and CDR2 YYEKEE (reference sequence). The V gene lost 4 bases and the J gene lost 2 bases, with 15 bases spanning the gap.

This clone was counted once. V usage is TRBV6-4 and J usage is TRBJ2-1; TRBD2 might be the D (6 bases). Germline lookup yields CDR1 MRHNA and CDR2 SNTAGT. CDR3 size: 16 residues. Trimming pared 6 bases from V and 2 bases from J, leaving 17 bases between. The CDR3 is CASSQGLNDAYNEQFF. CDR3 sequence (DNA): TGTGCCAGCAGCCAAGGACTAAACGATGCCTACAATGAGCAGTTCTTC.

Of note for this clone: Additional DNA sequences in this sample encode the identical CDR3. The genes are TRBV19 and TRBJ1-1, with D perhaps matching TRBD1 (5 bases). CDR1 is LNHDA, CDR2 SQIVND, per germline (reference sequence). The V end was cut by 7 bases, the J end by 1 base, with 7 bases between. This CDR3 region has 12 residues. The CDR3 spells CASKQGNTEAFF. DNA of the CDR3: TGTGCCAGTAAGCAGGGGAACACTGAAGCTTTCTTT.

The genes are TRBV5-1 and TRBJ2-3, with 8 bases matching TRBD1. This CDR3 contains 14 residues. With 3 bases clipped from V and 3 bases from J, the junction kept 3 bases outside the gene matches. Looked up from germline, CDR1 is SGHRS and CDR2 is YFSETQ. The CDR3 loop is CASSSGQGTDTQYF. The DNA of the CDR3 is TGCGCCAGCAGCTCTGGACAGGGTACAGATACGCAGTATTTT.

This chain links TRBV19 with TRBJ1-2; 7 bases map to TRBD1. CDR3 length: 15 amino acids. Germline CDR1 and CDR2: LNHDA and SQIVND (reference sequence). V shed 7 bases, J shed 7 bases, and the junction held 15 bases outside the gene matches. The CDR3 DNA sequence: TGTGCCAGTACCTCTACCTGGGACAGAGAGTTTGGCTACACCTTC. This sequence encodes CASTSTWDREFGYTF.

The CDR3 DNA follows: TGCAGCGTAGACCAGGGATCGTGGAAAGATGAGCAGTTCTTC. It is translated as CSVDQGSWKDEQFF. This sequence joins TRBV29-1 and TRBJ2-1; TRBD1 might be the D (5 bases). The germline V gene has CDR1 SQVTM and CDR2 ANQGSEA. The CDR3 contains 14 residues. The V gene lost 6 bases and the J gene lost 8 bases, with 20 bases spanning the gap.

The rearrangement uses TRBV25-1 and TRBJ1-1; D is unresolved. In germline, CDR1 is MGHDK, CDR2 SYGVNS. V lost 6 bases to trimming and J lost 0 bases, with 14 bases between them. This CDR3 is built from 15 residues. DNA for the CDR3: TGTGCCAGCAGAGGAACGATTGACTTGAACACTGAAGCTTTCTTT. Its protein product is CASRGTIDLNTEAFF.

This clone was recorded once. V gene TRBV19 combines with J gene TRBJ2-5; 7 nucleotides match TRBD2. This CDR3 has 15 residues. Germline V gene lookup returns CDR1 LNHDA and CDR2 SQIVND (reference sequence). Trimming cost V 8 bases and J 5 bases; bases outside gene matches: 14. The CDR3 here is CASGLASGGAETQYF. For the CDR3, the DNA is TGTGCCAGTGGCCTCGCGTCGGGAGGAGCCGAGACCCAGTACTTC.

The V gene is TRBV19, the J gene TRBJ1-2, with D hard to call. Trimming pared 8 bases from V and 0 bases from J, leaving 10 bases between. This CDR3 spans 13 amino acids. From germline, CDR1 is LNHDA and CDR2 SQIVND (reference sequence). The CDR3: CASYTTANYGYTF. CDR3 DNA sequence: TGTGCCAGTTATACAACAGCTAACTATGGCTACACCTTC.

The chain recombines TRBV11-2 with TRBJ1-2, with 8 bases matching TRBD1. Germline V gene sequence: CDR1 SGHAT, CDR2 FQNNGV. The CDR3 totals 18 residues. V was clipped by 5 bases and J by 4 bases; unmatched bases: 18. CDR3 bases: TGTGCCAGCAGCCCCATCCGGATCGGACAGGGTACCTTCTATGGCTACACCTTC. Translation: CASSPIRIGQGTFYGYTF.

The chain employs TRBV5-6 and TRBJ1-1; a weak D match, TRBD1 (6 bases). Trimming took 2 bases from V and 1 from J, leaving 9 bases between them. Germline V lookup: CDR1 SGHDT, CDR2 YYEEEE. This CDR3 is 14 amino acids long. The CDR3 sequence is CASSLGQPNTEAFF. The CDR3 DNA follows: TGTGCCAGCAGCTTAGGACAGCCGAACACTGAAGCTTTCTTT.

The chain employs TRBV11-2 and TRBJ2-2; 7 bases line up with TRBD2. This CDR3 contains 16 residues. J gave up 1 base and V 3 bases, and 5 bases lay outside the gene matches. Germline V gene sequence: CDR1 SGHAT, CDR2 FQNNGV. The CDR3 DNA follows: TGTGCCAGCAGCTTGGGGGGGGGATTGAACACCGGGGAGCTGTTTTTT. This translates into CASSLGGGLNTGELFF.

In this sample, this clone turned up a few times. The chain links TRBV6-1 to TRBJ2-3; tentative D call: TRBD2 (5 bases). CDR1 and CDR2 from the germline V gene are MNHNS and SASEGT. CDR3 length equals 14 residues. Between the trimmed V and J ends, which lost 4 bases and 5 bases, there was a span of 13 bases. DNA of the CDR3: TGTGCCAGCAGTGCGGGCCCGGGGAGAGATACGCAGTATTTT. Translated: CASSAGPGRDTQYF.

J is TRBJ1-1 and V is TRBV30; possibly TRBD1 for D (5 bases). Trimming left V 3 bases short and J 5 bases short, with 10 bases between. There are 12 residues in the CDR3. Germline CDR1 is GTSNPN and CDR2 is SVGIG (reference sequence). The CDR3 protein is CAWSGQRTEAFF. CDR3 in DNA: TGTGCCTGGAGCGGACAAAGAACTGAAGCTTTCTTT.

The chain recombines TRBV5-1 with TRBJ1-2; D is unresolved. The germline gives CDR1 SGHRS, CDR2 YFSETQ. This CDR3 is built from 12 residues. The ends were cut back, 3 bases at V and 7 bases at J, with 10 bases in the middle. The CDR3 loop is CASSSDMLGYTF. CDR3 nucleotide sequence: TGCGCCAGCAGCTCAGACATGCTTGGCTACACCTTC.